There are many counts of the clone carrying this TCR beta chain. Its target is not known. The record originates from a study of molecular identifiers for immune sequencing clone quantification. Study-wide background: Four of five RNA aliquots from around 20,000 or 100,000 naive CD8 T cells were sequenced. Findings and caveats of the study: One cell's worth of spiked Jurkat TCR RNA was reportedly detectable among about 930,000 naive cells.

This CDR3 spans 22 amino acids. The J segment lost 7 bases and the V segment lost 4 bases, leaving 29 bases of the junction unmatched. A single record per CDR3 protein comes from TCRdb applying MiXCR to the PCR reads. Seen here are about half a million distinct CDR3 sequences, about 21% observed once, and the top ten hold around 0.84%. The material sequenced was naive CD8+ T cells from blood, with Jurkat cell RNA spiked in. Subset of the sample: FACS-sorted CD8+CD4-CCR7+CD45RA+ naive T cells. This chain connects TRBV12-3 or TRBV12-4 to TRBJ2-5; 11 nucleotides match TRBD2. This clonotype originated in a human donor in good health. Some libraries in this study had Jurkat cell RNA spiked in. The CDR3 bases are TGTGCCAGCAGTTCGTTAGTGCCCGACTTTGCTAGCGGGGGGCCACTTGAAAGGACCCAGTACTTC. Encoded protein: CASSSLVPDFASGGPLERTQYF.